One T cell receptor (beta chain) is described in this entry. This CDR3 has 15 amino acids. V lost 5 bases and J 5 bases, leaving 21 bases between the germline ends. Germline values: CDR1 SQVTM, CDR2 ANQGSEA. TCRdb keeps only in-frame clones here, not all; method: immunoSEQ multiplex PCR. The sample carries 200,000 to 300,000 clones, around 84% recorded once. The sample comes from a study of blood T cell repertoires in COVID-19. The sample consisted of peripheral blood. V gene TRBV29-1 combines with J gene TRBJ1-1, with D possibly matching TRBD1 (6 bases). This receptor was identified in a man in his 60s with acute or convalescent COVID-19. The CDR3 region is CSVISGAGVETEAFF. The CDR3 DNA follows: TGCAGCGTTATCAGTGGGGCAGGGGTTGAGACTGAAGCTTTCTTT.